The 26 T cell receptor beta chains reported below all come from one sample, sequenced in a study of T cell clonotyping in hematopoietic cell transplantation. The sample's time point: recipient sample about 28 days before transplant, after cytoreduction. Repertoires were generated with immunoSEQ multiplex PCR, while TCRdb's copy carries only in-frame clones and drops some. The sample comprises around 7,300 clones, about 90% of which are singletons, and 3.6% rests with the top ten. This specimen consisted of peripheral blood mononuclear cells, obtained before stem cell transplant. The receptors here all came from a man aged 25 to 40 with acute myeloid leukemia. Some clones in this sample may be carry-over from other donors' samples.

This chain joins TRBV19 and TRBJ2-1; D gene unclear. The CDR3 extends over 13 amino acids. Trimming removed 3 bases from V and 6 bases from J, with 9 bases in between. The germline V gene encodes CDR1 LNHDA and CDR2 SQIVND (reference sequence). In nucleotides, the CDR3 is TGTGCCAGTAGTATCAGGATAGGCAATGAGCAGTTCTTC. This codes for CASSIRIGNEQFF.

The rearrangement uses TRBV2 and TRBJ2-7; D is unclear. CDR1 and CDR2 (germline): SNHLY, FYNNEI. Trimming removed 6 bases at V and 2 bases at J, with 11 bases between. The CDR3 covers 13 residues. The CDR3 coding sequence is TGTGCCAGCAGCCCAGCGAACCCCTACGAGCAGTACTTC. Translation: CASSPANPYEQYF.

This sequence joins TRBV27 and TRBJ2-2; D gene uncertain. This CDR3 spans 14 amino acids. Germline V gene lookup returns CDR1 MNHEY and CDR2 SMNVEV (reference sequence). Trimming shortened V by 5 bases and J by 7 bases, and 14 bases separated the two germline ends. CDR3 sequence: CASSVRSLGGELFF. CDR3 bases: TGTGCCAGCAGTGTCAGAAGTTTAGGCGGGGAGCTGTTTTTT.

The rearrangement joins TRBV19 to TRBJ2-1, with 8 bases fitting TRBD2. Germline V CDR1 and CDR2: LNHDA, SQIVND (reference sequence). The trim removed 1 base at V and 6 bases at J, leaving 8 bases unmatched. CDR3 length: 16 residues. The CDR3 region has the DNA TGTGCCAGTAGTATAGCAGGCGGGAGGTCAGGCAATGAGCAGTTCTTC. Its translation is CASSIAGGRSGNEQFF.

J is TRBJ1-2 and V is TRBV7-2; D remains ambiguous. The CDR3 contains 13 residues. Trimming left V 5 bases short and J 2 bases short, with 9 bases between. Germline-derived CDR1 and CDR2 are SGHTA and FQGNSA. CDR3 bases: TGTGCCAGCAGCCTTCCTGTGAACTATGGCTACACCTTC. It encodes CASSLPVNYGYTF.

The chain uses TRBV29-1 and TRBJ1-1; D not resolved. Trimming removed 6 bases from V and 4 bases from J, with 9 bases in between. The CDR3 sequence is 11 residues long. CDR1 and CDR2 (germline): SQVTM, ANQGSEA. The CDR3 protein is CSVTRSTEAFF. The CDR3, as DNA: TGCAGCGTCACCCGCAGCACTGAAGCTTTCTTT. Filled out from reference TRBV29-1 and TRBJ1-1, the complete variable domain reads SAVISQKPSRDICQRGTSLTIQCQVDSQVTMMFWYRQQPGQSLTLIATANQGSEATYESGFVIDKFPISRPNLTFSTLTVSNMSPEDSSIYLCSVTRSTEAFFGQGTRLTVV.

The CDR3 is CASSHHLGVSGNTIYF. The DNA of the CDR3 is TGTGCCAGCAGCCACCACCTAGGGGTCTCTGGAAACACCATATATTTT. This chain links TRBV4-2 with TRBJ1-3; a weak D match, TRBD1 (5 bases). V was shortened by 3 bases and J by 0 bases, with 12 bases between the two germline ends. CDR3 size: 16 residues. Germline CDR1 and CDR2: LGHNA and YNFKEQ.

The gene calls are TRBV19 and TRBJ2-2; possibly TRBD1 for D (6 bases). Trimming shortened V by 1 base and J by 4 bases, and 10 bases separated the two germline ends. The CDR3 sequence is 15 residues long. Germline CDR1 reads LNHDA; CDR2 reads SQIVND (reference sequence). CDR3 sequence reads: CASSIGTERTGELFF. As DNA, the CDR3 is TGTGCCAGTAGTATAGGGACAGAGCGCACCGGGGAGCTGTTTTTT.

The table lists this clone with a count of one. The rearrangement links TRBV29-1 to TRBJ2-5; D is undetermined. Per the germline V gene, CDR1 is SQVTM and CDR2 is ANQGSEA. V gave up 3 bases and J gave up 4 bases, with 6 bases separating them. The CDR3 has 11 residues. DNA for the CDR3: TGCAGCGTTGACGGGCGAGAGACCCAGTACTTC. This codes for CSVDGRETQYF.

The chain couples TRBV19 to TRBJ1-4; the D is unclear. Germline loops: CDR1 LNHDA, CDR2 SQIVND (reference sequence). The ends were cut back, 5 bases at V and 3 bases at J, with 13 bases in the middle. The CDR3 is made up of 15 amino acids. CDR3 sequence reads: CASSPRDSANEKLFF. In nucleotides, the CDR3 is TGTGCCAGTAGTCCAAGGGATAGTGCTAATGAAAAACTGTTTTTT.

This chain links TRBV7-9 with TRBJ2-7; D is unresolved. The CDR3 consists of 15 residues. Trimming took off 1 base at V and 3 bases at J, with 13 bases between the two ends. Per the germline V gene, CDR1 is SEHNR and CDR2 is FQNEAQ (reference sequence). CDR3 coding DNA: TGTGCCAGCAGCTTAGTCTCCGGGCGAAGCTACGAGCAGTACTTC. Encoded protein: CASSLVSGRSYEQYF.

This clone came up once. The gene calls are TRBV19 and TRBJ2-2; TRBD2 is a possible D gene (5 bases). Germline V gene data show CDR1 as LNHDA and CDR2 as SQIVND (reference sequence). V lost 7 bases and J lost 1, with 7 bases in between. The CDR3 contains 13 residues. CDR3 sequence reads: CASNGGNTGELFF. DNA of the CDR3: TGTGCCAGTAATGGAGGGAACACCGGGGAGCTGTTTTTT.

The CDR3 DNA reads TGCGCCAGCAGCCAAATGGCCTCCTACGAGCAGTACTTC. Protein product: CASSQMASYEQYF. The J gene is TRBJ2-7, the V gene TRBV4-1; D call uncertain. V was pared by 2 bases and J by 0 bases, with 5 bases between. The CDR3 is 13 amino acids. The germline V gene has CDR1 MGHRA and CDR2 YSYEKL.

This clone occurred once. The chain carries TRBV9 and TRBJ2-1; 8 positions match TRBD2. J was trimmed by 14 bases and V by 4 bases; bases with no gene match: 11. Germline CDR1 reads SGDLS; CDR2 reads YYNGEE. The CDR3 is 13 residues long. The DNA of the CDR3 is TGTGCCAGCAGCCCGGGGAGGATAGCGGGAAAGTTCTTC. Amino acids: CASSPGRIAGKFF.

The rearrangement links TRBV5-4 to TRBJ2-3, with D possibly TRBD2 on 6 matching bases. The V end was cut by 5 bases, the J end by 0 bases, with 13 bases between. The CDR3 extends over 15 amino acids. Germline V gene sequence: CDR1 SGHNT, CDR2 YYREEE (reference sequence). CDR3 loop: CASSSKRASTDTQYF. The CDR3 nucleotides are TGTGCCAGCAGTTCCAAGCGGGCTAGCACAGATACGCAGTATTTT.

This clone was recorded once. The rearrangement joins TRBV7-8 to TRBJ2-7; perhaps TRBD1 as D (6 bases). The V and J ends lost 4 bases and 3 bases respectively, with 19 bases between them. Germline values: CDR1 SGHVS, CDR2 FQNEAQ. The length of the CDR3 is 16 residues. The CDR3 DNA reads as TGTGCCAGCAGCTCAGGGGTTGGCGAAGACTACTACGAGCAGTACTTC. Residues: CASSSGVGEDYYEQYF. The entire variable domain, with the rest obtained from reference TRBV7-8 and TRBJ2-7, is as follows: GAGVSQSPRYKVAKRGQDVALRCDPISGHVSLFWYQQALGQGPEFLTYFQNEAQLDKSGLPSDRFFAERPEGSVSTLKIQRTQQEDSAVYLCASSSGVGEDYYEQYFGPGTRLTVT.

The gene calls are TRBV9 and TRBJ2-3; D gene ambiguous. CDR3 length: 14 residues. Germline CDR1 is SGDLS and CDR2 is YYNGEE. The V end lost 4 bases, the J end lost 0 bases, and 9 bases lay between the germline ends. The CDR3 DNA sequence: TGTGCCAGCAGCCCCGTTGGTAGCACAGATACGCAGTATTTT. Translation gives CASSPVGSTDTQYF.

The chain combines TRBV29-1 with TRBJ1-1, with a weak D call TRBD1 (5 bases). This CDR3 is built from 12 residues. The germline V gene encodes CDR1 SQVTM and CDR2 ANQGSEA. The V end was cut by 7 bases, the J end by 10 bases, with 19 bases between. The CDR3 bases are TGCAGCGGCAGAGGTGGTCAGGGACGAGCTTTCTTT. Residues: CSGRGGQGRAFF.

The chain couples TRBV29-1 to TRBJ2-7, with D unresolved. This CDR3 has 11 residues. The V gene's germline CDR1 is SQVTM and CDR2 ANQGSEA. V was cut by 4 bases and J by 1 base, with 5 bases left in between. CDR3 DNA: TGCAGCGTTGTTACGTCCTACGAGCAGTACTTC. Protein product: CSVVTSYEQYF.

This clone was seen only a few times. The J gene is TRBJ2-7, the V gene TRBV7-6; D unresolved. CDR3 length: 14 amino acids. The germline V and J ends were trimmed by 5 bases and 3 bases, with 14 bases remaining between them. CDR1 is SGHVS and CDR2 is FNYEAQ in the germline V gene. The CDR3 coding sequence is TGTGCCAGCAGCCAAAAGGACGGTTTCTACGAGCAGTACTTC. Protein sequence: CASSQKDGFYEQYF.

The CDR3 region has the DNA TGTGCCAGCAGGAGGACGGGGAGAGCTTTCTTT. It specifies CASRRTGRAFF. This chain joins TRBV28 and TRBJ1-1; D ambiguous. Trimming removed 6 bases at V and 10 bases at J, with 12 bases between. This CDR3 region has 11 residues. Germline V lookup: CDR1 MDHEN, CDR2 SYDVKM.

The chain joins TRBV28 to TRBJ2-1; the D gene is possibly TRBD2 (5 bases). The CDR3 covers 15 residues. Trimming removed 2 bases at V and 7 bases at J, with 15 bases between. Germline V lookup: CDR1 MDHEN, CDR2 SYDVKM. CDR3: CASSLSGGGQNEQFF. CDR3 sequence (DNA): TGTGCCAGCAGTTTAAGTGGAGGCGGGCAGAATGAGCAGTTCTTC.

In DNA form, the CDR3 reads TGTGCCAGCAGCTTAGTAGCAACGGGACTAGCAGATACGCAGTATTTT. This sequence encodes CASSLVATGLADTQYF. The rearrangement uses TRBV11-2 and TRBJ2-3; 8 positions agree with TRBD2. This CDR3 spans 16 amino acids. Looked up from germline, CDR1 is SGHAT and CDR2 is FQNNGV. V gave up 1 base and J gave up 4 bases; unmatched junction bases: 7.

This chain links TRBV14 with TRBJ2-2, with D hard to call. The V gene's germline CDR1 is SGHDN and CDR2 FVKESK. There are 15 residues in the CDR3. V lost 4 bases to trimming and J lost 3 bases, with 12 bases between them. This chain's CDR3 is CASSPTHSYTGELFF. The CDR3 nucleotides are TGTGCCAGCAGCCCTACACACAGTTACACCGGGGAGCTGTTTTTT.

The rearrangement uses TRBV6-6 and TRBJ1-1, with D uncertain. V gave up 4 bases and J gave up 1 base, with 7 bases separating them. Germline-derived CDR1 and CDR2 are MNHNY and SVGAGI (reference sequence). This CDR3 has 13 amino acids. The CDR3 here is CASSSDWNTEAFF. Here the CDR3 DNA reads TGTGCCAGCAGTTCGGACTGGAACACTGAAGCTTTCTTT.

The genes are TRBV4-1 and TRBJ2-5; 7 bases are shared with TRBD1. With the DNA end fitting TRBJ2-7 better, the J assignment may be wrong. The germline gives CDR1 MGHRA, CDR2 YSYEKL. This CDR3 has 16 residues. DNA for the CDR3: TGCGCCAGCAGCCAAGGGGACAGTCCTTTTTCCTACGAGCAGTACTTC. It encodes CASSQGDSPFSYEQYF.